What follows is one TCR beta chain and its context. These data come from a study of blood T cell repertoires in COVID-19. Measured with immunoSEQ multiplex PCR; TCRdb has only the in-frame clones, and not every one. In the table there are 150,000 to 200,000 clones, around four fifths of which are singletons. V dropped 8 bases and J dropped 0; count of bases not matched to a gene: 4. CDR3 length equals 15 residues. Germline CDR1 and CDR2: KGHSH and LQKENI. The genes are TRBV18 and TRBJ2-6, with 7 bases identical to TRBD1. The receptor was derived from a woman aged 70-85 years with COVID-19, enrolled during active disease. Sequenced input: peripheral blood. The CDR3 loop reads CASGQASSGANVLTF. For the CDR3, the DNA is TGTGCCAGCGGACAGGCGAGCTCTGGGGCCAACGTCCTGACTTTC.